The 16 T cell receptor beta chains reported below all come from one sample, sequenced in a study of cytomegalovirus exposure and HLA in healthy donors. Vbeta (60) and Jbeta (13) primers were used in the PCR. The table came from immunoSEQ multiplex PCR; TCRdb's copy has only in-frame clones and leaves some out. Altogether about 150,000 clones are present, 60% to 85% being singletons, with the ten largest covering over 2.5%. Sequenced material: PBMCs. The receptors derive from a woman between 45 and 60 years old in good health and CMV-seropositive.

The genes are TRBV5-5 and TRBJ1-4; 7 positions match TRBD1. Per germline, CDR1 SGHKS and CDR2 YYEKEE (reference sequence). Trimming took 0 bases from V and 6 from J; bases not matched to a gene: 5. This CDR3 has 15 residues. CDR3 sequence (DNA): TGTGCCAGCAGCTTGGGGGGACAGTCGTATGAAAAACTGTTTTTT. Protein sequence: CASSLGGQSYEKLFF.

The gene calls are TRBV30 and TRBJ2-5; weak D call: TRBD1 (6 bases). This CDR3 contains 13 residues. Germline CDR1 GTSNPN, CDR2 SVGIG (reference sequence). With 4 bases removed from V and 4 bases from J, the gap between germline ends came to 13 bases. The CDR3 DNA reads as TGTGCCTGGACGCATGGCAGGGGAGAGACCCAGTACTTC. As protein: CAWTHGRGETQYF.

In this sample, this clone turned up a few times. This sequence joins TRBV5-1 and TRBJ2-7; TRBD1 aligns across 7 bases. CDR3 length: 17 residues. The V and J ends lost 3 bases and 2 bases, in that order; junction bases with no gene match: 14. Germline lookup yields CDR1 SGHRS and CDR2 YFSETQ. The CDR3 DNA reads as TGCGCCAGCAGCTCCCGGCTTCGGGACAGCACTACCTACGAGCAGTACTTC. Its protein product is CASSSRLRDSTTYEQYF. Combining the CDR3 with reference TRBV5-1 and TRBJ2-7 gives the whole variable domain KAGVTQTPRYLIKTRGQQVTLSCSPISGHRSVSWYQQTPGQGLQFLFEYFSETQRNKGNFPGRFSGRQFSNSRSEMNVSTLELGDSALYLCASSSRLRDSTTYEQYFGPGTRLTVT.

The rearrangement uses TRBV5-8 and TRBJ1-1, with 9 bases aligning to TRBD1. The CDR3 has 16 amino acids. Trimming removed 5 bases from V and 2 bases from J; junction bases left unmatched: 10. The V gene's germline CDR1 is SGHTS and CDR2 YDEGEE. The CDR3 sequence is CASRVGTGWHNTEAFF. CDR3 sequence (DNA): TGTGCCAGCAGGGTCGGGACAGGGTGGCATAACACTGAAGCTTTCTTT.

The chain has TRBV6-1 and TRBJ1-1; no clear D gene. Trimming removed 6 bases at V and 6 bases at J, with 14 bases between. This CDR3 comprises 13 residues. Germline V gives CDR1 MNHNS, CDR2 SASEGT. CDR3 region: CASRNDRESEAFF. The CDR3 DNA sequence: TGTGCCAGCAGAAACGACCGGGAATCTGAAGCTTTCTTT.

This clone occurred a few times. The CDR3 DNA reads as TGTGCCTGGAGACAGAAAGGAGGAGAAAACACCATATATTTT. This codes for CAWRQKGGENTIYF. V and J are TRBV30 and TRBJ1-3, with D uncertain. The V and J ends lost 3 bases and 6 bases respectively, with 15 bases between them. Germline values: CDR1 GTSNPN, CDR2 SVGIG (reference sequence). This CDR3 contains 14 residues.

CDR3 sequence reads: CASSQGQGVSGEKLFF. CDR3 in DNA: TGCGCCAGCAGCCAGGGACAGGGGGTTAGTGGTGAAAAACTGTTTTTT. The V gene is TRBV5-1, the J gene TRBJ1-4; 11 bases fit TRBD1. The CDR3 is 16 amino acids. Per the germline V gene, CDR1 is SGHRS and CDR2 is YFSETQ. The J segment lost 7 bases and the V segment lost 4 bases, leaving 9 bases of the junction unmatched.

The chain joins TRBV7-9 to TRBJ2-3; D remains ambiguous. The CDR3 sequence is 14 residues long. Trimming cost V 4 bases and J 0 bases, with 8 bases left between them. Looked up from germline, CDR1 is SEHNR and CDR2 is FQNEAQ (reference sequence). DNA of the CDR3: TGTGCCAGCAGCTCCCTTCCTAGCACAGATACGCAGTATTTT. Translating it yields CASSSLPSTDTQYF.

This clone turned up a few times. The rearrangement uses TRBV4-2 and TRBJ2-5, with 8 bases aligning to TRBD2. The CDR3 consists of 15 residues. Germline V gene lookup returns CDR1 LGHNA and CDR2 YNFKEQ. V lost 4 bases and J lost 5; bases outside the gene matches: 9. The CDR3 nucleotides are TGTGCCAGCAGCCTTGCGGGGGGTGTGGAGGAGACCCAGTACTTC. Encoded protein: CASSLAGGVEETQYF.

V and J are TRBV7-2 and TRBJ2-7; a possible D gene is TRBD1 (6 bases). V was pared by 4 bases and J by 6 bases, with 10 bases between. The length of the CDR3 is 12 residues. From germline, CDR1 is SGHTA and CDR2 FQGNSA. As DNA, the CDR3 is TGTGCCAGCAGCTCACGCAGGGGCGAGCAGTACTTC. Amino acid sequence: CASSSRRGEQYF.

Comment on this clone: The junction departs from the called germline gene at one end, perhaps through a read error. This rearrangement joins TRBV7-7 to TRBJ2-3, with TRBD2 identical over 9 bases. From germline, CDR1 is SSHAT and CDR2 FNYEAQ (reference sequence). The CDR3 runs to 15 residues. The CDR3, as DNA: TGTGCTAGCAGCTTAGTAGCGGGGGGCACAGATACGCAGTATTTT. Translation gives CASSLVAGGTDTQYF.

V usage is TRBV19 and J usage is TRBJ1-1; 11 bases fit TRBD1. Germline-derived CDR1 and CDR2 are LNHDA and SQIVND (reference sequence). This CDR3 contains 14 residues. V lost 6 bases and J lost 5; bases outside the gene matches: 5. CDR3 sequence (DNA): TGTGCCAGTAGGACGGGACAGGGGGAGACTGAAGCTTTCTTT. It translates to CASRTGQGETEAFF.

This sequence joins TRBV7-2 and TRBJ1-1; D gene unclear. The germline CDR1 and CDR2 sequences are SGHTA and FQGNSA. V lost 6 bases and J 3 bases, leaving 11 bases between the germline ends. CDR3 length: 13 residues. CDR3 region: CASRRLPHTEAFF. The CDR3 DNA reads as TGTGCCAGCAGACGACTACCACACACTGAAGCTTTCTTT.

The rearrangement joins TRBV6-5 to TRBJ1-1; 10 bases fit TRBD1. The CDR3 length is 16 residues. The V gene end was trimmed by 0 bases and the J gene end by 3 bases; junction bases not matched to a gene: 4. Germline lookup yields CDR1 MNHEY and CDR2 SVGAGI. The CDR3 region has the DNA TGTGCCAGCAGTTACTCGACAGGGGGCAGGGACACTGAAGCTTTCTTT. The encoded protein is CASSYSTGGRDTEAFF.

The chain is built from TRBV10-2 and TRBJ1-1, with TRBD1 as a possible D gene (6 bases). Trimming cost V 4 bases and J 5 bases, with 11 bases left between them. Germline V gives CDR1 WSHSY, CDR2 SAAADI. This CDR3 is 13 amino acids long. CDR3 coding DNA: TGCGCCAGCAGTGTTCCAGGGGAGACTGAAGCTTTCTTT. It yields the protein CASSVPGETEAFF.

This clone was detected a few times. The V gene is TRBV7-2, the J gene TRBJ1-2, with D perhaps TRBD1 (6 bases). Deletions cut 5 bases from V and 2 bases from J, with 9 bases between. Per germline, CDR1 SGHTA and CDR2 FQGNSA. CDR3 length equals 13 residues. The CDR3 nucleotides read TGTGCCAGCAGCCCACAGGGCAACTATGGCTACACCTTC. As protein: CASSPQGNYGYTF.